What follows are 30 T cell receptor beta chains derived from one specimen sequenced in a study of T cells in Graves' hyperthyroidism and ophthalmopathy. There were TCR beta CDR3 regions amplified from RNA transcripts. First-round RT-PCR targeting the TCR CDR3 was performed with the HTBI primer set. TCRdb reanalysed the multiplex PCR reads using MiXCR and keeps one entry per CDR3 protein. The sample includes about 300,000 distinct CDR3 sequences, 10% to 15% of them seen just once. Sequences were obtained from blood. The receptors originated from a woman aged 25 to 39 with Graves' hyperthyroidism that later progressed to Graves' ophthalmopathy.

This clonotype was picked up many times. CDR3 protein: CASSQEASATYEQYF. The CDR3 DNA reads as TGCGCCAGCAGCCAAGAGGCTAGCGCGACCTACGAGCAGTACTTC. The V call is TRBV4-3, the J call TRBJ2-7; weak D call: TRBD2 (6 bases). This CDR3 is 15 amino acids long. Germline assignment: CDR1 LGHNA and CDR2 YSLEER. Trimming pared 0 bases from V and 2 bases from J, leaving 11 bases between.

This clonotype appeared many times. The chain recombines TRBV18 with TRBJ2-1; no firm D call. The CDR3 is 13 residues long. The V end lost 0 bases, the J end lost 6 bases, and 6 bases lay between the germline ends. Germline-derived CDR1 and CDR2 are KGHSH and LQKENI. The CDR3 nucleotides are TGTGCCAGCTCACCACCGGGATTCAATGAGCAGTTCTTC. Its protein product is CASSPPGFNEQFF.

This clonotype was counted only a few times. This chain's CDR3 is CSMVPRGATTDTQYF. The CDR3 DNA follows: TGCAGCATGGTCCCCCGTGGCGCGACCACAGATACGCAGTATTTT. This chain joins TRBV29-1 and TRBJ2-3; no clear D gene. Germline V gene lookup returns CDR1 SQVTM and CDR2 ANQGSEA. There are 15 residues in the CDR3. Trimming removed 8 bases from V and 2 bases from J, with 20 bases in between.

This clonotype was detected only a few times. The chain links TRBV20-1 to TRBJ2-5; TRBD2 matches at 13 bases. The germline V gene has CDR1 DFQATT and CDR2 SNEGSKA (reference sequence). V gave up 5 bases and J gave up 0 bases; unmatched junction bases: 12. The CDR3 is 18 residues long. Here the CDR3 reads CSAAGTSGISWYQETQYF. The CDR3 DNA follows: TGCAGTGCTGCCGGGACTAGCGGGATCTCTTGGTACCAAGAGACCCAGTACTTC.

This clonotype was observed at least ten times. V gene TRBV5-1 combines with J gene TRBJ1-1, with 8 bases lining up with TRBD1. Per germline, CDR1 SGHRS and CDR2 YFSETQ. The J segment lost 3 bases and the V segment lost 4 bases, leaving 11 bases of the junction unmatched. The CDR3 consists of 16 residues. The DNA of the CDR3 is TGCGCCAGCAGCCCCGAGGGACAGGCCTTGGACACTGAAGCTTTCTTT. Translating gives CASSPEGQALDTEAFF.

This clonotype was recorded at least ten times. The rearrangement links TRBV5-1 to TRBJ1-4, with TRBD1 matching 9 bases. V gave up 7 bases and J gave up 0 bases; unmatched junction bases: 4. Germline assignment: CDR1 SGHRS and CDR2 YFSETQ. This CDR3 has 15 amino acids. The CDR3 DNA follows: TGCGCCAGCGGGACAGGGACAGCAACTAATGAAAAACTGTTTTTT. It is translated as CASGTGTATNEKLFF.

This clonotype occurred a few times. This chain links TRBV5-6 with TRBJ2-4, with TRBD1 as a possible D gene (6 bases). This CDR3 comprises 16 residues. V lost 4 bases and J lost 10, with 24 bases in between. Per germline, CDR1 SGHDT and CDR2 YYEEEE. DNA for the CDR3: TGTGCCAGCAGCGTTACAGGGAATAACCTTGAATGGATTCAGTACTTC. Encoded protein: CASSVTGNNLEWIQYF. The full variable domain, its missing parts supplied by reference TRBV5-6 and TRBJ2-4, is DAGVTQSPTHLIKTRGQQVTLRCSPKSGHDTVSWYQQALGQGPQFIFQYYEEEERQRGNFPDRFSGHQFPNYSSELNVNALLLGDSALYLCASSVTGNNLEWIQYFGAGTRLSVL.

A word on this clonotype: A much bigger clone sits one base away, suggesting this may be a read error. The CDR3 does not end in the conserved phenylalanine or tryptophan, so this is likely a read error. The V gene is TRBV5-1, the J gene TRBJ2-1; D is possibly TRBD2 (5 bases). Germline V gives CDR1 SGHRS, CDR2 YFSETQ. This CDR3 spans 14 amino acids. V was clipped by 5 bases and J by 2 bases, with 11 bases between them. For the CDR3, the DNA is TGCGCCAGCAGTACAGCGGCAGCCTACAATGAGCAGTTCCTC. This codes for CASSTAAAYNEQFL.

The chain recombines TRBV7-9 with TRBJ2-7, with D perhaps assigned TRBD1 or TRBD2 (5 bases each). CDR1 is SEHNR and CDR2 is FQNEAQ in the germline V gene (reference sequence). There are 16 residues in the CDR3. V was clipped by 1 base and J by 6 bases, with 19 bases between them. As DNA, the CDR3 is TGTGCCAGCAGCTTAGTCGGTGAGGGGTCAAACTCCGAGCAGTACTTC. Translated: CASSLVGEGSNSEQYF.

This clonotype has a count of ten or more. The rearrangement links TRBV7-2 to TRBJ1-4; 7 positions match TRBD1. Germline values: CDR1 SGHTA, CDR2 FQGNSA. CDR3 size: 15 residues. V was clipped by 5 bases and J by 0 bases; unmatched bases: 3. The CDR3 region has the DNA TGTGCCAGCAGCGAGCAGGGGGCAACTAATGAAAAACTGTTTTTT. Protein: CASSEQGATNEKLFF.

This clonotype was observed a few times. CDR3 in amino acids: CATKGQGVETQYF. In DNA form, the CDR3 reads TGTGCCACGAAGGGACAGGGTGTCGAGACCCAGTACTTC. The rearrangement uses TRBV6-1 and TRBJ2-5, with TRBD1 matching 9 bases. The CDR3 length is 13 residues. The V gene's germline CDR1 is MNHNS and CDR2 SASEGT. With 10 bases clipped from V and 5 bases from J, the junction kept 8 bases outside the gene matches.

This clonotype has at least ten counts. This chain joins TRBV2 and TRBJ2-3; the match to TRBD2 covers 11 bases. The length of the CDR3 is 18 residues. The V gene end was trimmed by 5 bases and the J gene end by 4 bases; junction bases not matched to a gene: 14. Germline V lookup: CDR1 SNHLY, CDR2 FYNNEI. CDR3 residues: CASSPNPPLAGVSDTQYF. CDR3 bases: TGTGCCAGCAGTCCCAATCCTCCACTAGCGGGAGTTTCAGATACGCAGTATTTT.

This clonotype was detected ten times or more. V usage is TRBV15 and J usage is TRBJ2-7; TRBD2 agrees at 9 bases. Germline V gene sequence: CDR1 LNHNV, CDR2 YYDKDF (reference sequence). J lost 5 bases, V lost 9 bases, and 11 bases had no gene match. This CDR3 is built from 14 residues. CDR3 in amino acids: CATGRLAGSHEQYF. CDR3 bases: TGTGCCACGGGCCGCCTAGCGGGATCCCACGAGCAGTACTTC.

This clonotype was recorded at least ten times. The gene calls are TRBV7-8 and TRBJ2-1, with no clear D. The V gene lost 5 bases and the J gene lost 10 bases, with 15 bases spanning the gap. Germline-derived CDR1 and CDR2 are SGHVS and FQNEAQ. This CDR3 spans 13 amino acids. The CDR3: CASSLTWSREQFF. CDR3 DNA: TGTGCCAGCAGCCTAACTTGGTCTAGAGAGCAGTTCTTC.

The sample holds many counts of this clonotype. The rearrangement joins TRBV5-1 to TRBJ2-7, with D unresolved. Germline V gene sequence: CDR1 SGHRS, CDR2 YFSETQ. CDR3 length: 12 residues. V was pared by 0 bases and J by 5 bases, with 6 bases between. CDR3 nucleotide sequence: TGCGCCAGCAGCTTGGGGGATCACGAGCAGTACTTC. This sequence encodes CASSLGDHEQYF.

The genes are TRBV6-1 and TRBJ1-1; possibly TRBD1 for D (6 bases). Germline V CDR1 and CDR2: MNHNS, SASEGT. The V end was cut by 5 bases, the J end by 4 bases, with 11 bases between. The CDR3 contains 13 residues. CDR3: CASSTGTVTEAFF. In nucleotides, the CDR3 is TGTGCCAGCAGTACAGGGACTGTCACTGAAGCTTTCTTT.

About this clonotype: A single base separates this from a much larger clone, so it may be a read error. The CDR3 coding sequence is TGTGCCAGCCGTTCTTCGGCGGGTCTCGCCCACGAGCAGTACTTC. Amino acids: CASRSSAGLAHEQYF. The chain employs TRBV28 and TRBJ2-7; tentative D call: TRBD2 (5 bases). CDR1 is MDHEN, CDR2 SYDVKM, per germline. Trimming took 8 bases from V and 5 from J, leaving 22 bases between them. This CDR3 has 15 amino acids.

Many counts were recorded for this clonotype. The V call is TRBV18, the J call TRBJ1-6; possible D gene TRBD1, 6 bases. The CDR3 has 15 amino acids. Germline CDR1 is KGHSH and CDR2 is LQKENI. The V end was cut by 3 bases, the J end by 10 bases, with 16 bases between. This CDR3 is CASSPGGGAGSPLHF. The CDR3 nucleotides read TGTGCCAGCTCACCCGGCGGGGGCGCAGGGTCACCCCTCCACTTT.

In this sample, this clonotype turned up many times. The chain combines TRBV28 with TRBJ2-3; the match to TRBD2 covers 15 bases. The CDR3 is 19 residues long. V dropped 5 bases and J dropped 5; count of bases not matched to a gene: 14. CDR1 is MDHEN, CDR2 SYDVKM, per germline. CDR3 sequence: CASSPLPPGTSGRIDTQYF. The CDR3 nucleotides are TGTGCCAGCAGTCCACTTCCCCCTGGGACTAGCGGGAGGATAGATACGCAGTATTTT. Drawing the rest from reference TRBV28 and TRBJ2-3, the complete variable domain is DVKVTQSSRYLVKRTGEKVFLECVQDMDHENMFWYRQDPGLGLRLIYFSYDVKMKEKGDIPEGYSVSREKKERFSLILESASTNQTSMYLCASSPLPPGTSGRIDTQYFGPGTRLTVL.

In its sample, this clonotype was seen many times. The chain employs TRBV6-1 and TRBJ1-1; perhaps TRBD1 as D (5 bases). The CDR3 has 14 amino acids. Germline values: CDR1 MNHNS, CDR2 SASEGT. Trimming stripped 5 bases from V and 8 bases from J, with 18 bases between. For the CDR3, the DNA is TGTGCCAGCAGTTCCTTGTATCGGGGACGGGAAGCTTTCTTT. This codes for CASSSLYRGREAFF.

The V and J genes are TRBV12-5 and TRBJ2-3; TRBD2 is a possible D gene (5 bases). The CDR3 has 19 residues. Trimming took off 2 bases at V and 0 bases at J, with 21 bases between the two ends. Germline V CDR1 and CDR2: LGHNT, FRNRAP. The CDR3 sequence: CASGLRGGSHNFSTDTQYF. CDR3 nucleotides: TGTGCTAGTGGTTTGCGGGGTGGGAGTCATAATTTTAGCACAGATACGCAGTATTTT.

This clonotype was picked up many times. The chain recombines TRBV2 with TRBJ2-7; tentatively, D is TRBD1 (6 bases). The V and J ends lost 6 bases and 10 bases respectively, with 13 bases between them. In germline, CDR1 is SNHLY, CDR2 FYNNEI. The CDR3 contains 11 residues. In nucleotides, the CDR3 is TGTGCCAGCAGGGAAAACAGGGATCAGTACTTC. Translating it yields CASRENRDQYF.

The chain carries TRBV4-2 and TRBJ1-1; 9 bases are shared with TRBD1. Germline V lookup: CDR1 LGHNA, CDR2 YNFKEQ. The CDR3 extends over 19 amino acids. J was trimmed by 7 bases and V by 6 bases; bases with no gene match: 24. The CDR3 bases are TGTGCCAGCAGGATCTCCCGGACAGGGGACACCATAAGTCGTGATGAAGCTTTCTTT. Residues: CASRISRTGDTISRDEAFF.

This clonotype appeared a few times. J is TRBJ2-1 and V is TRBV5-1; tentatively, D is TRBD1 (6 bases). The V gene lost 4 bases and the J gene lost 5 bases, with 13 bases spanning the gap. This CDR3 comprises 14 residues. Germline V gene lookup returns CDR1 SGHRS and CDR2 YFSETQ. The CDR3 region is CASSLGQDHNEQFF. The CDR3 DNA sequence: TGCGCCAGCAGCCTGGGACAAGACCACAATGAGCAGTTCTTC.

Here the CDR3 reads CASSWTGQGRDEQFF. The CDR3 bases are TGCGCCAGCAGCTGGACGGGACAGGGGAGGGATGAGCAGTTCTTC. The rearrangement links TRBV5-1 to TRBJ2-1; 10 bases align to TRBD1. The germline CDR1 and CDR2 sequences are SGHRS and YFSETQ. The CDR3 contains 15 residues. J lost 8 bases, V lost 3 bases, and 8 bases had no gene match.

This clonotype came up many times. CDR3 in amino acids: CASRGMAGVKNEQFF. The CDR3 region has the DNA TGTGCCAGCAGGGGCATGGCGGGAGTTAAGAATGAGCAGTTCTTC. The chain recombines TRBV6-1 with TRBJ2-1, with 7 bases matching TRBD2. The CDR3 is 15 residues long. V trimming: 6 bases; J trimming: 7 bases; junction bases outside the gene matches: 12. CDR1 MNHNS and CDR2 SASEGT come from the germline V gene.

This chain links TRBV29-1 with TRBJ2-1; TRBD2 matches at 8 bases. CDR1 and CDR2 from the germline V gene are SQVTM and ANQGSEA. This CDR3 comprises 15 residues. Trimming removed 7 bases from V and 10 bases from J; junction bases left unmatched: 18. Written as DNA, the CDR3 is TGCAGCGCGGGGGGGGCGGCCGAGACCTACGGCGAGCAGTTCTTC. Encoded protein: CSAGGAAETYGEQFF.

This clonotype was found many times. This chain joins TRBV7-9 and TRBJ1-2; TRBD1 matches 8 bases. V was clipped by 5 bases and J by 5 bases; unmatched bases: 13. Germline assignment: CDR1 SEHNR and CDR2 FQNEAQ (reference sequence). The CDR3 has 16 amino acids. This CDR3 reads CASSLQSTGELYGYTF. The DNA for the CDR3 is TGTGCCAGCAGCCTCCAATCGACAGGGGAGCTATATGGCTACACCTTC.

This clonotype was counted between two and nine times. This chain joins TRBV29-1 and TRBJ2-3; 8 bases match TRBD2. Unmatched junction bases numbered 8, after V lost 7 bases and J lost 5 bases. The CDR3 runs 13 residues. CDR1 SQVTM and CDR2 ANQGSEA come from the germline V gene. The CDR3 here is CSAETSVRDTQYF. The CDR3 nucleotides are TGCAGCGCTGAGACTAGCGTGAGAGATACGCAGTATTTT.

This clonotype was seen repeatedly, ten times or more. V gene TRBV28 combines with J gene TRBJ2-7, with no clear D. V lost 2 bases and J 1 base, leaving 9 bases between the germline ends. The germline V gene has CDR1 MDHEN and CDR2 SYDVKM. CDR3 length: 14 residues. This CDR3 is CASSLLVGSYEQYF. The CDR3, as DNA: TGTGCCAGCAGTTTACTCGTCGGATCCTACGAGCAGTACTTC.